What follows is one T cell receptor beta chain and its context. This clonotype turned up a few times. It has no known antigen specificity. No base quality values were provided; no much bigger clone lies one nucleotide off. These data come from a study of post-analysis software for immune sequencing data (dated by TCRdb to the mid-2010s). For the wider study: Recorded disease courses included relapsing-remitting, secondary progressive and progressive-relapsing multiple sclerosis, with some patients lacking subtype annotation. Patient repertoires were compared against 11 to 12 previously published healthy control repertoires from donors aged 6 to 25 years. A subset of samples was prepared in parallel using single-end sample barcoding, then pooled and co-amplified after Illumina adapter ligation. On the study overall, not on this receptor specifically: Strong co-clustering of samples prepared in the same batch was shown by direct clustering with F measure, prompting a batch-effect correction. Normalized Chao1 diversity was significantly lower in multiple sclerosis patients than controls, suggesting substantial peripheral T-cell clonal expansion. Roughly 5 TRBV segments, including TRBV5-6, TRBV5-1 and TRBV20-1, were significantly more frequent in patients than controls. The control group was slightly older than the multiple sclerosis patient group.

The library relied on PCR. The reads were generated on an Illumina HiSeq 2500. Unique molecular identifiers were incorporated into TCR beta cDNA libraries to reduce PCR and sequencing biases. Roughly 0.5 million cDNA molecules were obtained per 1 to 10 million input T cells, so each molecule approximated one T cell. The patient libraries were prepared and sequenced using the same protocol as the earlier healthy control dataset. Within a given batch, samples were prepared together, multiplexed and sequenced on the same HiSeq lane. The authors' pipeline ran thus. Raw barcoded reads were processed with MIGEC, and single-read molecular identifier groups were discarded before consensus assembly and CDR3 extraction. Clonotype tables were post-analysed with VDJtools, normalizing diversity by down-sampling all datasets to the smallest sample size. To correct batch-related cross-sample contamination, repertoire overlap clustering matched CDR3 amino acid sequences but not nucleotide sequences. TCRdb reprocessed the public reads (quality trimming at Q25 with fastp, clone calling with MiXCR) and kept in-frame beta chains. CDR3 protein sequences are deduplicated, and each keeps its most common genes and DNA. The V and J calls, along with clone size, are taken from TCRdb and not from the paper's own processing. This sample is represented by about 770,000 distinct CDR3 sequences; 46% of them were singletons. Roughly 5.2% of the sample comes from the top ten.

The CDR3, from cysteine to phenylalanine, totals 14 residues. Only the CDR3 region is kept as DNA, spanning 42 bases read in frame from base 1. The germline V gene (reference sequence) specifies MNHEY as CDR1 and SMNVEV as CDR2. V gives up 6 bases and J gives up 11 bases, and the segment between their germline ends measures 22 bases. TCR beta repertoires were profiled from peripheral blood of 10 to 15 young patients with multiple sclerosis to demonstrate the VDJtools post-analysis software. The patients with multiple sclerosis were children and adolescents between roughly 6 and 17 years of age. The receptor was isolated from a girl aged 5 to 17 with multiple sclerosis. The chain joins TRBV27 to TRBJ2-5; the best D guess is TRBD2, with 5 bases matching. Source material: blood. CDR3 sequence: CASSWTDGISEQYF. The nucleotides read TGTGCCAGCAGCTGGACGGACGGGATCTCTGAGCAGTACTTC.